Below, 5 T cell receptor beta chains from the same sample are listed, as sequenced in a study of beta chain features in type 1 diabetes. Expressed TCRB transcripts were sequenced because the entire RNA isolate underwent reverse transcription. The protocol was immunoSEQ multiplex PCR, while the TCRdb copy is restricted to in-frame clones and leaves out a portion. Of 250,000 to 350,000 clones in the sample, approximately 15% were seen once. General study findings and limits: People with Type 1 diabetes carried modestly yet significantly shorter TCRB CDR3s in all four CD4+ subsets.

No antigen has been identified for these receptors. Sequenced sample: naive CD4+ T cells from blood. All receptors come from a man aged 18 to 35 with type 1 diabetes.

This clone was counted a few times. This CDR3 reads CASSVTGADSPLHF. CDR3 nucleotide sequence: TGTGCCAGCAGCGTAACAGGGGCAGATTCACCCCTCCACTTT. The chain recombines TRBV9 with TRBJ1-6, with TRBD1 matching 7 bases. Germline assignment: CDR1 SGDLS and CDR2 YYNGEE. The length of the CDR3 is 14 residues. With V trimmed by 1 base and J by 8 bases, 3 bases remained unmatched.

This clone has just a few counts. The chain recombines TRBV15 with TRBJ2-7; perhaps TRBD1 as D (6 bases). Looked up from germline, CDR1 is LNHNV and CDR2 is YYDKDF (reference sequence). The CDR3 runs 13 residues. Trimming pared 8 bases from V and 3 bases from J, leaving 14 bases between. The CDR3 sequence is CATGSQGNYEQYF. The CDR3 DNA is TGTGCCACCGGCTCACAGGGAAACTACGAGCAGTACTTC.

This clone appeared a few times. The genes are TRBV7-2 and TRBJ2-2, with D possibly being TRBD1 (5 bases). The CDR3 spans 14 residues. Trimming removed 2 bases at V and 2 bases at J, with 6 bases between. CDR1 and CDR2 (germline): SGHTA, FQGNSA. The CDR3 loop reads CASSLQGNTGELFF. The CDR3 bases are TGTGCCAGCAGCTTACAGGGAAACACCGGGGAGCTGTTTTTT.

This chain joins TRBV11-2 and TRBJ2-6; the match to TRBD1 covers 10 bases. J gave up 1 base and V 5 bases, and 8 bases lay outside the gene matches. This CDR3 region has 18 residues. Per germline, CDR1 SGHAT and CDR2 FQNNGV. CDR3 amino acids: CASSRLRTGGSGANVLTF. CDR3 bases: TGTGCCAGCAGCCGTCTTAGGACAGGGGGTTCTGGGGCCAACGTCCTGACTTTC.

This clone was found a few times. The gene calls are TRBV20-1 and TRBJ2-5, with a tentative D call TRBD1 (5 bases). Trimming removed 6 bases at V and 5 bases at J, with 10 bases between. CDR1 DFQATT and CDR2 SNEGSKA come from the germline V gene (reference sequence). The CDR3 extends over 11 amino acids. The CDR3 is CSAYRSETQYF. CDR3 nucleotide sequence: TGCAGTGCATACAGGTCGGAGACCCAGTACTTC.